This entry lists 18 T cell receptor beta chains sequenced from one sample in a study of CD8+CD57+ T cells in acquired aplastic anemia. Genomic DNA provided the template from which TCR beta VDJ and CDR3 profiles were obtained. TCRdb re-called the reads through MiXCR, storing one row per CDR3 protein. The data hold approximately 300,000 distinct CDR3 sequences, with 45% to 65% observed a single time. CD8+CD57+ cell expansion had been shown by flow cytometry in patients chosen for sequencing. The sequenced material came from sorted CD4+, CD8+, or CD8+CD57+ T cells (not recorded which) from PBMCs. Receptors were obtained from a human donor with aplastic anemia.

The J gene is TRBJ2-1, the V gene TRBV7-9; no reliable D call. V was cut by 5 bases and J by 7 bases, with 15 bases left in between. Looked up from germline, CDR1 is SEHNR and CDR2 is FQNEAQ (reference sequence). The CDR3 contains 14 residues. This chain's CDR3 is CASSHLTLMNEQFF. The DNA for the CDR3 is TGTGCCAGCAGCCATCTGACGTTAATGAATGAGCAGTTCTTC.

Notes on this clonotype: This may be a read error, as it is one base from a much larger clone. V gene TRBV7-2 combines with J gene TRBJ2-5; 9 bases match TRBD2. In germline, CDR1 is SGHTA, CDR2 FQGNSA. After removal of 5 bases from V and 8 bases from J, the junction contained 12 bases not matched to a gene. This CDR3 comprises 15 residues. CDR3 residues: CASSPGTSRGVTQYF. Here the CDR3 DNA reads TGTGCCAGCAGCCCCGGGACTAGCAGGGGGGTCACCCAGTACTTC.

This clonotype was recorded at least ten times. The chain employs TRBV5-8 and TRBJ1-1; tentative D call: TRBD1 (6 bases). The germline V and J ends were trimmed by 4 bases and 5 bases, with 12 bases remaining between them. Germline V gives CDR1 SGHTS, CDR2 YDEGEE. The CDR3 is made up of 13 amino acids. CDR3 DNA sequence: TGTGCCAGCAGCCAGACAGGTGGAACTGAAGCTTTCTTT. Translated, it gives CASSQTGGTEAFF.

On this clonotype: The germline gene is not matched at one end of the junction; a read error may be the cause. The chain is built from TRBV15 and TRBJ2-3; D is possibly TRBD1 (5 bases). Per the germline V gene, CDR1 is LNHNV and CDR2 is YYDKDF (reference sequence). The CDR3 has 12 residues. Here the CDR3 DNA reads TGTGCCACCAGCAGAGATGCAGGGCAAGGGCTTTTT. Translated, it gives CATSRDAGQGLF.

This clonotype was found many times. This chain connects TRBV18 to TRBJ1-1; possible D gene TRBD1, 6 bases. Germline V gives CDR1 KGHSH, CDR2 LQKENI. The CDR3 loop spans 11 amino acids. V lost 3 bases to trimming and J lost 12 bases, with 11 bases between them. CDR3 residues: CASSPGQGTFF. The CDR3 DNA sequence: TGTGCCAGCTCACCGGGTCAGGGGACTTTCTTT.

Many counts were recorded for this clonotype. J is TRBJ1-2 and V is TRBV7-3; 9 bases are a match to TRBD1. The CDR3 consists of 13 residues. Unmatched junction bases numbered 6, after V lost 5 bases and J lost 8 bases. CDR1 is SGHTA, CDR2 FQGTGA, per germline. Here the CDR3 DNA reads TGTGCCAGCAGCCTCAGGACAGGGGAAGGCTACACCTTC. It is translated as CASSLRTGEGYTF.

V gene TRBV10-3 combines with J gene TRBJ1-5, with D perhaps TRBD1 (5 bases). Germline V gene data show CDR1 as ENHRY and CDR2 as SYGVKD. The length of the CDR3 is 18 residues. V lost 2 bases, J lost 2 bases, and 19 bases lay in between. The CDR3 DNA follows: TGTGCCATCAGTGAGAGGGGCGGCGGGGCGTCAGGCAATCAGCCCCAGCATTTT. It yields the protein CAISERGGGASGNQPQHF.

This clonotype was seen at least ten times. The rearrangement uses TRBV7-8 and TRBJ1-4; TRBD1 agrees at 9 bases. Germline V gives CDR1 SGHVS, CDR2 FQNEAQ. The CDR3 covers 15 residues. V lost 2 bases to trimming and J lost 5 bases; unmatched junction nucleotides: 3. The CDR3 is CASSLTDRGNEKLFF. The CDR3, as DNA: TGTGCCAGCAGCTTAACAGACAGGGGGAATGAAAAACTGTTTTTT.

Remarks on this clonotype: One end of the junction is discordant with germline, which a read error may explain. The J gene is TRBJ2-2, the V gene TRBV24-1, with D possibly matching TRBD2 (6 bases). CDR3 size: 15 residues. CDR1 KGHDR and CDR2 SFDVKD come from the germline V gene. The CDR3 DNA reads TGTACCACCAGCCCGGAGGGCGCGGGCACCGGGGAGCTGTTTTTT. Translating it yields CTTSPEGAGTGELFF.

The chain is built from TRBV2 and TRBJ2-1, with D perhaps TRBD2 (5 bases). Germline CDR1 is SNHLY and CDR2 is FYNNEI. There are 14 residues in the CDR3. Trimming took off 7 bases at V and 2 bases at J, with 12 bases between the two ends. The DNA of the CDR3 is TGTGCCAGCACGGGGATGGCCGCCTACAATGAGCAGTTCTTC. Translation: CASTGMAAYNEQFF.

V gene TRBV15 combines with J gene TRBJ1-3, with D possibly TRBD1 on 6 matching bases. The CDR3 contains 16 residues. V was clipped by 3 bases and J by 4 bases, with 16 bases between them. Germline loops: CDR1 LNHNV, CDR2 YYDKDF (reference sequence). CDR3 bases: TGTGCCACCAGCAGCAAACAGGGCCTCGACGGAAACACCATATATTTT. Translated, it gives CATSSKQGLDGNTIYF.

The CDR3: CATSDKRGPGETQYF. CDR3 in DNA: TGTGCCACCAGTGATAAGCGGGGCCCTGGAGAGACCCAGTACTTC. The gene calls are TRBV24-1 and TRBJ2-5, with TRBD2 matching over 7 bases. The CDR3 is 15 residues long. In germline, CDR1 is KGHDR, CDR2 SFDVKD. Trimming cost V 3 bases and J 4 bases; bases outside gene matches: 7.

This clonotype was seen repeatedly, ten times or more. The V call is TRBV10-3, the J call TRBJ1-3; maybe TRBD1 (6 bases). V lost 4 bases to trimming and J lost 11 bases, with 15 bases between them. Germline V CDR1 and CDR2: ENHRY, SYGVKD. This CDR3 has 13 residues. The DNA for the CDR3 is TGTGCCATCAGTGTCCCTTACAGGGAAGCCATATATTTT. This translates into CAISVPYREAIYF.

As to this clonotype: Sequence at one end of the junction differs from germline and may be a read error. The genes are TRBV7-7 and TRBJ2-1, with D maybe TRBD2 (5 bases). The CDR3 length is 14 residues. CDR1 and CDR2 from the germline V gene are SSHAT and FNYEAQ (reference sequence). CDR3 protein: CASSPGLGQHEQFF. CDR3 nucleotide sequence: TGTGCTAGCAGCCCCGGACTTGGCCAGCATGAGCAGTTCTTC.

The genes are TRBV10-3 and TRBJ2-2; 8 positions agree with TRBD1. Trimming cost V 3 bases and J 4 bases; bases outside gene matches: 1. From germline, CDR1 is ENHRY and CDR2 SYGVKD. This CDR3 comprises 14 residues. This CDR3 reads CAISDTGGTGELFF. For the CDR3, the DNA is TGTGCCATCAGTGACACAGGGGGCACCGGGGAGCTGTTTTTT.

This clonotype was seen repeatedly, ten times or more. The genes are TRBV11-2 and TRBJ1-2; no clear D. Trimming stripped 6 bases from V and 2 bases from J, with 16 bases between. This CDR3 contains 15 residues. Germline V gene lookup returns CDR1 SGHAT and CDR2 FQNNGV. The CDR3 DNA reads TGTGCCAGCAGTCGAGGCGTAGTAGCCAACTATGGCTACACCTTC. Translated, it gives CASSRGVVANYGYTF.

Ten or more counts support this clonotype. The chain joins TRBV7-9 to TRBJ1-4, with D perhaps matching TRBD1 (5 bases). V was trimmed by 2 bases and J by 4 bases, leaving 17 bases between them. The germline V gene encodes CDR1 SEHNR and CDR2 FQNEAQ (reference sequence). The length of the CDR3 is 17 residues. The DNA for the CDR3 is TGTGCCAGCAGCTTAACTGGGACGGGACGGCTTAATGAAAAACTGTTTTTT. It specifies CASSLTGTGRLNEKLFF.

This chain joins TRBV2 and TRBJ2-2, with D possibly being TRBD1 (6 bases). Germline loops: CDR1 SNHLY, CDR2 FYNNEI. The CDR3 extends over 14 amino acids. V was clipped by 5 bases and J by 4 bases, with 11 bases between them. The CDR3 DNA is TGTGCCAGCAGTAACAGGGTTTCCACCGGGGAGCTGTTTTTT. This gives the protein CASSNRVSTGELFF.